This T cell receptor (beta chain) was documented in a study of T cells in Graves' hyperthyroidism and ophthalmopathy. Reasons for excluding patients were uncontrolled infection, other autoimmune disease, pregnancy or lactation. Fresh 10 ml peripheral blood yielded PBMCs. The CDR3 runs 14 residues. Trimming took 2 bases from V and 5 from J, leaving 9 bases between them. Germline CDR1 reads SGHNT; CDR2 reads YENEEA. Study-wide results and caveats: Among thyroid clonotypes expanded above 0.001, most also appeared in blood. By a 13 V-J model, ophthalmopathy was set apart from stable hyperthyroidism.

This clonotype has a count of ten or more. The antigen is not known. Amplification of TCR beta CDR3 regions was performed using RNA transcripts as template. Using the HTBI primer set, a first-round RT-PCR was run on the TCR CDR3. TCRdb called the multiplex PCR reads again in MiXCR, with one record for every CDR3 protein. The data show roughly 650,000 distinct CDR3 sequences, more than 15% seen once. The sample consisted of blood. The chain joins TRBV11-3 to TRBJ2-2; D gene uncertain. The sequence was collected from a woman in her thirties or forties with Graves' ophthalmopathy. The CDR3 nucleotides read TGTGCCAGCAGCTTAAACAGCTTAACCGGGGAGCTGTTTTTT. Encoded protein: CASSLNSLTGELFF.